This T cell receptor beta chain emerged from a study of T-cell reconstitution after alpha-beta-depleted transplantation in children (dated by TCRdb to the mid-2010s). For context, the study as a whole: Using TCR repertoire profiling, the study quantitatively followed how T-cell immune reconstitution unfolded in children after TCRalphabeta/CD19-depleted allogeneic hematopoietic cell transplantation.

There are many counts of this clonotype. Its antigen is still unknown. Base qualities were left out, and no much larger clone turns up one base away. V ends up 5 bases short and J 0 bases short, with an unmatched junction base count of 5. The CDR3, from cysteine to phenylalanine, totals 16 residues. Of the read, only the CDR3 DNA is kept; its 48 bases are in frame from base 1. In the germline V gene, CDR1 corresponds to SGHVS and CDR2 to FNYEAQ. What the study reported, not specific to this receptor: In some patients, high TCRbeta diversity at day 60 was attributed to recipient T cells and intrathymic progenitors that had survived conditioning. About two months after transplant, the apparently early recovery of alphabetaT-cell counts reportedly depended on just several hundred clones that had expanded rapidly and came from non-depleted graft cells. Over subsequent months, a decline in hyperexpanded clone frequencies was noted, and after one year, T-cell counts and TCRbeta diversity were mostly ascribed to newly produced T cells.

The treatment or condition label on this specimen signifies: allogeneic hematopoietic cell transplantation with graft depleted of TCRalphabeta T cells and CD19 B cells. The transplant recipients were children given TCRalphabeta/CD19-depleted allogeneic hematopoietic cell grafts. Libraries were made using PCR. The data were produced on an Illumina HiSeq 2500. TCR libraries were prepared with molecular barcoding, using unique molecular identifiers to normalize TCRbeta repertoire quantification. The public reads were reanalyzed by TCRdb: fastp trimming at Q25, MiXCR alignment, in-frame beta chains only. Here each entry gathers all rows of one CDR3 protein and keeps the most common genes and DNA. The sample table shows 200,000 or so distinct CDR3 sequences, and 5.5% to 7% are seen once. The top ten hold approximately 4.1% of the sample.

Rearrangement joined TRBV7-6 to TRBJ2-1, with 9 bases aligning to TRBD2. The receptor was isolated from a girl under three years old with combined immunodeficiency, due to receive a stem cell transplant. Sequences were derived from PBMCs, sampled before TCRalphabeta/CD19-depleted stem cell transplant. The nucleotides read TGTGCCAGCAGCCGGATAGCGGGGGACTCCTACAATGAGCAGTTCTTC. Its amino acids are CASSRIAGDSYNEQFF.